Below, 6 T cell receptor beta chains from the same sample are listed, as sequenced in a study of blood T cells in healthy people across ages. Then a second PCR, running about 6 to 11 cycles, was carried out with a sample-barcoded 5' primer and a J-beta primer mix. TCRdb re-called the 5' RACE reads with MiXCR, one entry per CDR3 protein. The data show approximately 1.5 million distinct CDR3 sequences, with 35% to 45% seen just once and 4% held by the top ten. Material for sequencing was blood. These receptors were collected from a young woman in good health.

This clonotype has more than one count but fewer than ten. V and J are TRBV6-4 and TRBJ2-1; 12 nucleotides match TRBD2. Germline V lookup: CDR1 MRHNA, CDR2 SNTAGT. The CDR3 runs to 14 residues. Germline trimming cut 3 bases from V and 7 bases from J; bases unmatched to any gene: 1. The CDR3 region is CASSELAGGNEQFF. The DNA of the CDR3 is TGTGCCAGCAGTGAACTAGCGGGAGGAAATGAGCAGTTCTTC.

The J gene is TRBJ2-5, the V gene TRBV7-2; no definite D call. Trimming left V 5 bases short and J 5 bases short, with 12 bases between. There are 13 residues in the CDR3. Germline CDR1 and CDR2: SGHTA and FQGNSA. CDR3 region: CASSVSRAETQYF. The CDR3 bases are TGTGCCAGCAGCGTAAGTCGGGCGGAGACCCAGTACTTC.

This chain joins TRBV2 and TRBJ2-7, with 10 nucleotides matching TRBD2. The trim removed 7 bases at V and 4 bases at J, leaving 10 bases unmatched. Germline CDR1 reads SNHLY; CDR2 reads FYNNEI. The CDR3 loop spans 15 amino acids. CDR3 sequence (DNA): TGTGCCAGCACGGGGCTAGCGGGAGTCCAATACGAGCAGTACTTC. This encodes CASTGLAGVQYEQYF.

The chain uses TRBV4-3 and TRBJ2-1, with a possible D match to TRBD2 (5 bases). The tail of the sequence fits TRBJ2-7 better, so the J call may be wrong. The CDR3 covers 14 residues. The germline V gene has CDR1 LGHNA and CDR2 YSLEER. In DNA, the CDR3 is TGCGCCAGCAGCCAATTCGGGAATTCTAACGAGCAGTACTTC. This translates into CASSQFGNSNEQYF.

About this clonotype: One end of the junction varies from germline; a read error may be responsible. This chain links TRBV7-2 with TRBJ1-6; D perhaps matches TRBD1 (5 bases). Germline CDR1 reads SGHTA; CDR2 reads FQGNSA. The length of the CDR3 is 15 residues. CDR3 DNA: TGTGCCAGCAGGCGAGGACGGGCAGGGAATTCACCCCCCCACTTT. Protein sequence: CASRRGRAGNSPPHF.

This clonotype was recorded only once. V is TRBV18 and J is TRBJ1-2, with D possibly being TRBD1 (5 bases). This CDR3 is 16 amino acids long. Trimming stripped 0 bases from V and 2 bases from J, with 13 bases between. Germline values: CDR1 KGHSH, CDR2 LQKENI. As DNA, the CDR3 is TGTGCCAGCTCACCACCTTCGGGGGTGGGCAACTATGGCTACACCTTC. This translates into CASSPPSGVGNYGYTF.